What follows are 16 T cell receptor beta chains derived from one specimen sequenced in a study of blood T cell repertoires in COVID-19. The protocol was immunoSEQ multiplex PCR, while the TCRdb copy is restricted to in-frame clones and leaves out a portion. The sample lists about 97,000 clones; about 86% were seen once. The specimen sequenced was peripheral blood. The receptors originated from a man aged 45-65 years with COVID-19, enrolled during active disease.

The chain is built from TRBV18 and TRBJ1-2; D may be TRBD1 (5 bases). Trimming took off 0 bases at V and 0 bases at J, with 11 bases between the two ends. This CDR3 is 16 amino acids long. Germline-derived CDR1 and CDR2 are KGHSH and LQKENI. This CDR3 reads CASSPPGQGANYGYTF. CDR3 DNA: TGTGCCAGCTCACCACCGGGGCAGGGCGCTAACTATGGCTACACCTTC.

CDR3 region: CASSKGQGNQPQHF. The CDR3 bases are TGTGCCAGCAGCAAAGGACAGGGCAATCAGCCCCAGCATTTT. The chain has TRBV21-1 and TRBJ1-5; the DNA was not used to check the table's D call, TRBD1. TRBV21-1 has pseudogene status. CDR3 length: 14 amino acids.

The chain links TRBV4-2 to TRBJ1-3; D not certain. Germline lookup yields CDR1 LGHNA and CDR2 YNFKEQ. The CDR3 loop spans 15 amino acids. The ends were cut back, 1 base at V and 2 bases at J, with 9 bases in the middle. The CDR3 sequence: CASSQAVSPGNTIYF. The CDR3, as DNA: TGTGCCAGCAGCCAAGCCGTGAGTCCTGGAAACACCATATATTTT.

The rearrangement links TRBV28 to TRBJ2-5, with 9 bases identical to TRBD2. The V gene's germline CDR1 is MDHEN and CDR2 SYDVKM. Losses at the gene ends were 3 bases for V and 4 bases for J; bases not matched to a gene: 6. CDR3 length: 15 residues. The CDR3 nucleotides are TGTGCCAGCAGTTTCGGGTTAGCGGGGGCAGAGACCCAGTACTTC. Encoded protein: CASSFGLAGAETQYF.

The chain recombines TRBV19 with TRBJ1-6, with D unresolved. The CDR3 loop spans 17 amino acids. Trimming shortened V by 6 bases and J by 0 bases, and 15 bases separated the two germline ends. Germline V lookup: CDR1 LNHDA, CDR2 SQIVND (reference sequence). Written as DNA, the CDR3 is TGTGCCAGTAGGCCCGGAGGCAGCATCTCCTATAATTCACCCCTCCACTTT. It encodes CASRPGGSISYNSPLHF.

The rearrangement joins TRBV5-4 to TRBJ1-2; D perhaps matches TRBD1 (6 bases). This CDR3 region has 16 residues. In germline, CDR1 is SGHNT, CDR2 YYREEE (reference sequence). V was cut by 4 bases and J by 0 bases, with 16 bases left in between. The CDR3 region has the DNA TGTGCCAGCAGCGGCGTGACAGGTGCTGCTAACTATGGCTACACCTTC. Protein product: CASSGVTGAANYGYTF.

This rearrangement joins TRBV2 to TRBJ1-6, with 7 bases that match TRBD1. The germline CDR1 and CDR2 sequences are SNHLY and FYNNEI. The CDR3 is 16 residues long. Trimming removed 1 base from V and 2 bases from J; junction bases left unmatched: 2. The CDR3 DNA follows: TGTGCCAGCAGTGAAGGACAGGGCGCCTATAATTCACCCCTCCACTTT. Protein sequence: CASSEGQGAYNSPLHF.

Here the CDR3 reads CAIQGAANTEAFF. The CDR3 DNA sequence: TGTGCCATACAGGGGGCTGCGAACACTGAAGCTTTCTTT. This chain joins TRBV10-3 and TRBJ1-1, with TRBD1 matching over 9 bases. This CDR3 contains 13 residues. V lost 9 bases and J lost 1; bases outside the gene matches: 3. Germline V gives CDR1 ENHRY, CDR2 SYGVKD.

The rearrangement links TRBV20-1 to TRBJ2-6; D is unresolved. CDR1 and CDR2 (germline): DFQATT, SNEGSKA (reference sequence). The CDR3 is 15 amino acids. V lost 3 bases to trimming and J lost 0 bases, with 9 bases between them. The CDR3 loop is CSASLSGSGANVLTF. The CDR3 bases are TGCAGTGCTAGTTTGTCAGGCTCTGGGGCCAACGTCCTGACTTTC.

J is TRBJ1-6 and V is TRBV15; 8 bases match TRBD1. In germline, CDR1 is LNHNV, CDR2 YYDKDF (reference sequence). This CDR3 is 18 amino acids long. Trimming removed 6 bases from V and 5 bases from J; junction bases left unmatched: 15. CDR3 sequence reads: CATRPSNDRGANNSPLHF. The CDR3 DNA reads as TGTGCCACCAGACCTTCAAACGACAGGGGAGCTAATAATTCACCCCTCCACTTT.

In DNA, the CDR3 is TGTGCCAGCAGACTTACAGGCCCCGGGAACTATGGCTACACCTTC. The encoded protein is CASRLTGPGNYGYTF. The rearrangement uses TRBV7-2 and TRBJ1-2, with D possibly being TRBD1 (5 bases). Trimming cost V 6 bases and J 2 bases, with 16 bases left between them. CDR3 length: 15 residues. Germline V gives CDR1 SGHTA, CDR2 FQGNSA.

The chain combines TRBV2 with TRBJ1-1; 12 positions agree with TRBD1. Germline V gives CDR1 SNHLY, CDR2 FYNNEI. The CDR3 has 16 amino acids. Losses at the gene ends were 6 bases for V and 4 bases for J; bases not matched to a gene: 9. The CDR3 sequence is CASSPRDRGLGTEAFF. The CDR3 DNA follows: TGTGCCAGCAGCCCCCGGGACAGGGGGCTGGGCACTGAAGCTTTCTTT.

This chain connects TRBV2 to TRBJ2-6; the D gene is possibly TRBD1 (6 bases). CDR1 is SNHLY and CDR2 is FYNNEI in the germline V gene. The V gene lost 5 bases and the J gene lost 2 bases, with 13 bases spanning the gap. The CDR3 length is 16 residues. In DNA form, the CDR3 reads TGTGCCAGCAGTCTGGACAGAAATGCTGGGGCCAACGTCCTGACTTTC. Amino acids: CASSLDRNAGANVLTF. Based on the CDR3 plus reference TRBV2 and TRBJ2-6, the full variable domain is EPEVTQTPSHQVTQMGQEVILRCVPISNHLYFYWYRQILGQKVEFLVSFYNNEISEKSEIFDDQFSVERPDGSNFTLKIRSTKLEDSAMYFCASSLDRNAGANVLTFGAGSRLTVL.

In its sample, this clone was seen once. The chain employs TRBV5-8 and TRBJ1-2; D is perhaps TRBD1 (5 bases). The V and J ends lost 4 bases and 7 bases respectively, with 17 bases between them. The CDR3 is 14 amino acids. CDR1 SGHTS and CDR2 YDEGEE come from the germline V gene. The CDR3 is CASSQYPGLSGYTF. CDR3 in DNA: TGTGCCAGCAGCCAATATCCGGGACTTAGTGGCTACACCTTC.

The chain joins TRBV5-1 to TRBJ1-1, with no clear D. Trimming stripped 3 bases from V and 4 bases from J, with 16 bases between. Germline CDR1 is SGHRS and CDR2 is YFSETQ. CDR3 length equals 15 residues. The CDR3 loop is CASSSLTSGSTEAFF. In nucleotides, the CDR3 is TGCGCCAGCAGCTCCCTGACGTCGGGGTCCACTGAAGCTTTCTTT.

J is TRBJ2-2 and V is TRBV7-6; TRBD1 aligns across 10 bases. This CDR3 is 15 amino acids long. Germline CDR1 and CDR2: SGHVS and FNYEAQ. The ends lost 5 bases at V and 4 bases at J; junction bases unmatched: 4. The CDR3 DNA is TGTGCCAGCAGCCCCGGACAGGGGGGCACCGGGGAGCTGTTTTTT. Its protein product is CASSPGQGGTGELFF.